This T cell receptor beta chain appears in the sequencing data of a study of cytomegalovirus exposure and HLA in healthy donors. Germline V gives CDR1 SGHVS, CDR2 FNYEAQ. This CDR3 has 15 amino acids. V lost 5 bases, J lost 0 bases, and 3 bases stayed unmatched. The PCR ran on 60 Vbeta and 13 Jbeta primers. The repertoire was sequenced with immunoSEQ multiplex PCR; TCRdb's copy has only in-frame clones and lacks some. This table holds 150,000 to 200,000 clones, around 76% found once. Comment on this clone: Its antigen is unidentified.

Broader study findings: There were some public TCRs occurring in many donors, but most TCR sequences were rare. Later analysis associated a missense DCLRE1C variant with TCR beta V- and J-gene trimming.

This sequence originates from a man aged 25 to 40 in good health and CMV-seronegative. The chain couples TRBV7-6 to TRBJ2-7; TRBD2 agrees at 11 bases. The sample was PBMCs. CDR3 in DNA: TGTGCCAGCAGCCGAACTAGCGGGAGCTCCTACGAGCAGTACTTC. Its translation: CASSRTSGSSYEQYF.